The sample holds a few counts of the clone carrying this T cell receptor (beta chain). Germline CDR1 SGHAT, CDR2 FQNNGV. The CDR3 loop spans 14 amino acids. Trimming took 0 bases from V and 13 from J; bases not matched to a gene: 8. The sample belongs to a study of blood T cell repertoires in COVID-19. Assay: immunoSEQ multiplex PCR; the TCRdb copy retains only in-frame clones and omits some. The table lists about 180,000 clones, 88% of them singletons, with around 9.5% in the top ten. The clonotype originates from a woman younger than 35 who had recovered from COVID-19. The sequenced material came from PBMCs or T cells enriched from blood (not recorded which). This chain connects TRBV11-2 to TRBJ2-1; 8 nucleotides agree with TRBD2. The CDR3 spells CASSLEGVAGFQFF. The CDR3, as DNA: TGTGCCAGCAGCTTAGAGGGGGTAGCGGGGTTTCAGTTCTTC.